These 29 T cell receptor beta chains were all obtained from the same sample, sequenced in a study of OX40 agonist ivuxolimab in advanced cancers. Profiled with immunoSEQ multiplex PCR; TCRdb holds only in-frame clones, not every one. Of about 79,000 clones listed, more than 90% are singletons. Sequenced material: CD4+ or CD8+ T cells sorted from blood, taken in a trial of the OX40 agonist ivuxolimab. These receptors all stem from an adult with an advanced solid tumor such as melanoma, head and neck, liver or kidney cancer.

This sequence joins TRBV11-2 and TRBJ2-3; perhaps TRBD2 as D (6 bases). V was cut by 4 bases and J by 2 bases, with 13 bases left in between. From germline, CDR1 is SGHAT and CDR2 FQNNGV. The CDR3 sequence is 15 residues long. CDR3 in DNA: TGTGCCAGCAGCTCGGGGGTACGGGACACAGATACGCAGTATTTT. This sequence encodes CASSSGVRDTDTQYF.

This clone appeared a single time. It is unclear where the CDR3 begins or ends on the DNA, so no DNA is shown, and the CDR3 is as TCRdb lists it. This sequence joins TRBV28 and TRBJ2-2; TRBD1 was called by the table and not checked on the DNA. The CDR3 sequence runs 14 residues, both termini included. Germline V gives CDR1 MDHEN, CDR2 SYDVKM. CDR3 protein: CASSSWGDGTGPFF.

The chain carries TRBV5-1 and TRBJ2-7; TRBD2 aligns across 8 bases. Germline-derived CDR1 and CDR2 are SGHRS and YFSETQ. The CDR3 contains 16 residues. Unmatched junction bases numbered 7, after V lost 0 bases and J lost 2 bases. CDR3 sequence: CASSLDSGGLTYEQYF. The CDR3 nucleotides are TGCGCCAGCAGCTTGGATTCGGGAGGGCTCACCTACGAGCAGTACTTC.

V usage is TRBV6-1 and J usage is TRBJ1-4, with D hard to call. The CDR3 totals 16 residues. Germline CDR1 MNHNS, CDR2 SASEGT. V lost 1 base and J lost 4, with 13 bases in between. The CDR3 DNA is TGTGCCAGCAGTGAAGGGAGGGTTCGGGATAATGAAAAACTGTTTTTT. Translating it yields CASSEGRVRDNEKLFF.

The V and J genes are TRBV4-2 and TRBJ2-5; 7 bases agree with TRBD2. Near its end, the DNA agrees better with TRBJ2-7, so the J call may be wrong. The CDR3 runs to 17 residues. Per germline, CDR1 LGHNA and CDR2 YNFKEQ. DNA of the CDR3: TGTGCCAGCAGCCAAGCCATATGGAGCGGGATACAATACGAGCAGTACTTC. Its translation: CASSQAIWSGIQYEQYF.

Turning to this clone: Other DNA sequences in the same sample also yield this CDR3. The chain uses TRBV7-8 and TRBJ2-4, with 7 nucleotides matching TRBD1. V lost 5 bases to trimming and J lost 0 bases; unmatched junction nucleotides: 13. The CDR3 runs to 18 residues. In germline, CDR1 is SGHVS, CDR2 FQNEAQ. The CDR3, as DNA: TGTGCCAGCAGCCGCCCAGGGGGACAGACCCTAGCCAAAAACATTCAGTACTTC. Protein: CASSRPGGQTLAKNIQYF.

The chain carries TRBV9 and TRBJ1-5, with TRBD1 identical over 8 bases. J was trimmed by 8 bases and V by 0 bases; bases with no gene match: 7. The germline gives CDR1 SGDLS, CDR2 YYNGEE. The CDR3 is 15 amino acids. CDR3 coding DNA: TGTGCCAGCAGCGTAGGGGGACAGGCTAGAGAGCCCCAGCATTTT. It specifies CASSVGGQAREPQHF. Together with reference TRBV9 and TRBJ1-5, the CDR3 gives the full variable domain: DSGVTQTPKHLITATGQRVTLRCSPRSGDLSVYWYQQSLDQGLQFLIQYYNGEERAKGNILERFSAQQFPDLHSELNLSSLELGDSALYFCASSVGGQAREPQHFGDGTRLSIL.

This sequence joins TRBV18 and TRBJ2-3, with D perhaps matching TRBD1 or TRBD2 (5 bases each). V lost 6 bases, J lost 6 bases, and 16 bases lay in between. This CDR3 has 14 amino acids. CDR1 is KGHSH, CDR2 LQKENI, per germline. CDR3 nucleotides: TGTGCCAGCTCCGGCCGTGGGGCGGGTGATACGCAGTATTTT. The encoded protein is CASSGRGAGDTQYF.

The genes are TRBV19 and TRBJ2-1; TRBD1 is a possible D gene (7 bases). Between the trimmed V and J ends, which lost 1 base and 8 bases, there was a span of 12 bases. Germline values: CDR1 LNHDA, CDR2 SQIVND (reference sequence). CDR3 length: 14 residues. The CDR3 DNA is TGTGCCAGTAGTATAGCCGCCAGGGGGGATGAGCAGTTCTTC. Protein product: CASSIAARGDEQFF.

This chain links TRBV30 with TRBJ2-5, with TRBD2 as a possible D gene (6 bases). The CDR3 has 16 residues. Germline CDR1 is GTSNPN and CDR2 is SVGIG (reference sequence). The V end was cut by 3 bases, the J end by 3 bases, with 20 bases between. CDR3 loop: CAWSAIGDSAKETQYF. The CDR3 nucleotides read TGTGCCTGGAGCGCCATTGGGGACTCGGCTAAAGAGACCCAGTACTTC.

V gene TRBV7-3 combines with J gene TRBJ2-7, with TRBD2 matching 8 bases. The CDR3 sequence is 13 residues long. Germline V gene lookup returns CDR1 SGHTA and CDR2 FQGTGA. V was clipped by 4 bases and J by 5 bases; unmatched bases: 4. The DNA for the CDR3 is TGTGCCAGCAGCTCCGGACTAGCCAACGAGCAGTACTTC. Its protein is CASSSGLANEQYF.

This sequence joins TRBV2 and TRBJ2-7; TRBD1 agrees at 7 bases. CDR3 length: 14 residues. CDR1 and CDR2 from the germline V gene are SNHLY and FYNNEI. Unmatched junction bases numbered 9, after V lost 7 bases and J lost 3 bases. This CDR3 is CASKVGQANYEQYF. The CDR3 nucleotides read TGTGCCAGCAAAGTCGGACAGGCCAACTACGAGCAGTACTTC.

The chain is built from TRBV19 and TRBJ1-5; unclear D gene. V was clipped by 1 base and J by 5 bases, with 6 bases between them. Per germline, CDR1 LNHDA and CDR2 SQIVND (reference sequence). The CDR3 is 13 residues long. The CDR3 loop reads CASSIGRDQPQHF. For the CDR3, the DNA is TGTGCCAGTAGTATAGGGAGGGATCAGCCCCAGCATTTT.

The chain links TRBV28 to TRBJ2-1, with TRBD2 matching 13 bases. Germline CDR1 is MDHEN and CDR2 is SYDVKM. Unmatched junction bases numbered 8, after V lost 5 bases and J lost 7 bases. This CDR3 is built from 16 residues. The CDR3 bases are TGTGCCAGCAGTACACTAGCGGGAGGGCCCGGGAATGAGCAGTTCTTC. It specifies CASSTLAGGPGNEQFF.

J is TRBJ2-1 and V is TRBV18; 10 nucleotides line up with TRBD2. CDR1 KGHSH and CDR2 LQKENI come from the germline V gene. The CDR3 contains 16 residues. V lost 6 bases and J lost 7; bases outside the gene matches: 12. CDR3 region: CASSPASGRADNEQFF. CDR3 nucleotides: TGTGCCAGCTCGCCTGCCAGCGGGAGGGCCGATAATGAGCAGTTCTTC.

The chain has TRBV4-2 and TRBJ1-1, with D uncertain. V dropped 1 base and J dropped 4 bases, with 10 bases sitting between them. The germline V gene has CDR1 LGHNA and CDR2 YNFKEQ. The CDR3 runs 14 residues. The chain's CDR3 is CASSQGPAGTEAFF. The CDR3 nucleotides read TGTGCCAGCAGCCAAGGACCGGCGGGCACTGAAGCTTTCTTT.

The gene calls are TRBV7-8 and TRBJ2-6; 9 bases are shared with TRBD1. This CDR3 contains 17 residues. The V and J ends lost 4 bases and 0 bases, in that order; junction bases with no gene match: 4. Germline CDR1 and CDR2: SGHVS and FQNEAQ. CDR3 DNA sequence: TGTGCCAGCAGCTCACAGGGGGCTCCCTCTGGGGCCAACGTCCTGACTTTC. Translated, it gives CASSSQGAPSGANVLTF.

The chain couples TRBV14 to TRBJ1-1, with TRBD1 as a possible D gene (5 bases). The CDR3 sequence is 15 residues long. V shed 0 bases and J shed 7 bases, with 15 bases lying between them. Per the germline V gene, CDR1 is SGHDN and CDR2 is FVKESK. CDR3 region: CASSQETRQRGEAFF. CDR3 nucleotide sequence: TGTGCCAGCAGCCAAGAGACCCGACAGAGGGGTGAAGCTTTCTTT.

The rearrangement links TRBV18 to TRBJ2-1, with a tentative D call TRBD2 (6 bases). Germline V CDR1 and CDR2: KGHSH, LQKENI. The ends were cut back, 6 bases at V and 1 base at J, with 25 bases in the middle. This CDR3 is 19 amino acids long. This CDR3 reads CASSSLGETSSDSYNEQFF. The DNA of the CDR3 is TGTGCCAGCTCCTCGTTAGGGGAAACCTCTAGCGATTCCTACAATGAGCAGTTCTTC.

The V and J genes are TRBV15 and TRBJ2-7; a possible D gene is TRBD2 (5 bases). This CDR3 contains 15 residues. The germline gives CDR1 LNHNV, CDR2 YYDKDF (reference sequence). Deletions cut 4 bases from V and 0 bases from J, with 13 bases between. CDR3 coding DNA: TGTGCCACCAGCACCTTTTGGGCGGGCTCCTACGAGCAGTACTTC. Protein sequence: CATSTFWAGSYEQYF.

The V call is TRBV6-1, the J call TRBJ1-1; D is undetermined. This CDR3 is built from 11 residues. V shed 7 bases and J shed 1 base, with 4 bases lying between them. Germline V gene sequence: CDR1 MNHNS, CDR2 SASEGT. CDR3 nucleotide sequence: TGTGCCAGCATACGGAACACTGAAGCTTTCTTT. Translation gives CASIRNTEAFF.

V is TRBV28 and J is TRBJ2-3, with 10 nucleotides matching TRBD1. The V gene end was trimmed by 3 bases and the J gene end by 7 bases; junction bases not matched to a gene: 7. Germline V CDR1 and CDR2: MDHEN, SYDVKM. CDR3 length equals 15 residues. CDR3 coding DNA: TGTGCCAGCAGTTTCTCCGGACAGGGGGTTAATACGCAGTATTTT. Translating it yields CASSFSGQGVNTQYF.

This clone was picked up one time. The chain employs TRBV6-6 and TRBJ2-1; a weak D match, TRBD1 (5 bases). The CDR3 covers 16 residues. Per the germline V gene, CDR1 is MNHNY and CDR2 is SVGAGI (reference sequence). Trimming pared 1 base from V and 6 bases from J, leaving 16 bases between. The CDR3 DNA reads as TGTGCCAGCAGTTACTGGCTTAAGGGGCTCGGCAATGAGCAGTTCTTC. Its protein product is CASSYWLKGLGNEQFF.

V gene TRBV11-3 combines with J gene TRBJ2-1; D possibly corresponds to TRBD1 (6 bases). Germline V CDR1 and CDR2: SGHNT, YENEEA. CDR3 length equals 18 residues. The V and J ends lost 4 bases and 0 bases respectively, with 19 bases between them. In nucleotides, the CDR3 is TGTGCCAGCAGCTCGGGGCCGTCAGGGGTAAGCTCCTACAATGAGCAGTTCTTC. Translation: CASSSGPSGVSSYNEQFF.

The chain uses TRBV18 and TRBJ2-1, with 7 nucleotides matching TRBD2. The CDR3 length is 22 residues. Looked up from germline, CDR1 is KGHSH and CDR2 is LQKENI. The V and J ends lost 1 base and 0 bases, in that order; junction bases with no gene match: 21. CDR3 residues: CASSPQLGGTAPGGSSYNEQFF. The CDR3 nucleotides are TGTGCCAGCTCACCACAATTAGGAGGGACTGCCCCGGGCGGGAGCTCCTACAATGAGCAGTTCTTC.

The chain is built from TRBV7-9 and TRBJ2-7, with a tentative D call TRBD1 (6 bases). The V end was cut by 10 bases, the J end by 0 bases, with 19 bases between. CDR3 length equals 15 residues. Germline V CDR1 and CDR2: SEHNR, FQNEAQ (reference sequence). CDR3 protein: CATNSGTQTSYEQYF. The CDR3 nucleotides are TGTGCCACCAACTCCGGGACACAAACCTCCTACGAGCAGTACTTC. Variable domain in full (rest from reference TRBV7-9 and TRBJ2-7): DTGVSQNPRHKITKRGQNVTFRCDPISEHNRLYWYRQTLGQGPEFLTYFQNEAQLEKSRLLSDRFSAERPKGSFSTLEIQRTEQGDSAMYLCATNSGTQTSYEQYFGPGTRLTVT.

The CDR3: CASSVANEQFF. CDR3 in DNA: TGTGCCAGCAGCGTAGCAAATGAGCAGTTCTTC. The chain is built from TRBV9 and TRBJ2-1, with D hard to call. CDR1 SGDLS and CDR2 YYNGEE come from the germline V gene. This CDR3 region has 11 residues. V was shortened by 0 bases and J by 7 bases, with 2 bases between the two germline ends.

As regards this clone: Other DNA variants within this sample encode the same CDR3. The chain is built from TRBV18 and TRBJ1-1, with TRBD1 matching over 9 bases. Germline V lookup: CDR1 KGHSH, CDR2 LQKENI. V lost 6 bases and J lost 1; bases outside the gene matches: 3. The CDR3 covers 14 residues. Here the CDR3 DNA reads TGTGCCAGCTCTCCGGGACAGGGGAACACTGAAGCTTTCTTT. Amino acid sequence: CASSPGQGNTEAFF.

The genes are TRBV7-3 and TRBJ2-3; either TRBD1 or TRBD2 may supply D (6 bases each). The CDR3 is 15 amino acids. V was cut by 2 bases and J by 0 bases, with 9 bases left in between. Germline V gene data show CDR1 as SGHTA and CDR2 as FQGTGA. CDR3 DNA sequence: TGTGCCAGCAGCTTAGGGGGGCGCAGCACAGATACGCAGTATTTT. This translates into CASSLGGRSTDTQYF.